This T cell receptor (beta chain) derives from a study of T-cell reconstitution after alpha-beta-depleted transplantation in children. Notes on the study in general: Several hundred expanded graft clones reportedly were the source of alpha-beta T cells about two months after transplant.

In the case of this clonotype: Its cognate antigen is unknown.

Losses at the gene ends were 6 bases for V and 4 bases for J; bases not matched to a gene: 15. Per the germline V gene, CDR1 is DFQATT and CDR2 is SNEGSKA (reference sequence). The CDR3 length is 16 residues. It was with unique molecular identifiers that the TCRbeta library was prepared. Via MiXCR, TCRdb re-called the PCR reads, giving one row per CDR3 protein. The sample includes about 460,000 distinct CDR3 sequences, about 11% seen only once; the top ten take around 2%. This TCR was recovered from a child under 10 years old with inherited bone marrow failure, due to receive a stem cell transplant. The sample here was PBMCs, taken before TCRalphabeta/CD19-depleted stem cell transplant. The V gene is TRBV20-1, the J gene TRBJ1-2, with TRBD1 matching 9 bases. Here the CDR3 reads CSAAGTGGYELYGYTF. CDR3 DNA: TGCAGTGCGGCGGGAACAGGGGGCTATGAACTCTATGGCTACACCTTC.